This record covers a single TCR beta chain. Its antigen is currently unknown. One end of the junction is discordant with germline, which a read error may explain. Together with a sample-barcoded 5' primer, a J-beta primer mix was included in a second PCR lasting roughly 7 to 11 cycles. A tag from a template-switch adaptor with 12 random nucleotides marked each cDNA molecule. TCRdb re-called the 5' RACE reads through MiXCR, storing one row per CDR3 protein. The sample holds around 900,000 distinct CDR3 sequences, 51% seen once. This sample is part of a study of blood T cells in healthy people across ages. General study points: Naive and antigen-experienced cells could not be conclusively compared, given unsorted PBMCs.

PBMCs numbering at least 6 million were isolated per sample. CDR1 and CDR2 from the germline V gene are SGHRS and YFSETQ. The CDR3 spans 14 residues. The sequenced material came from blood. This clonotype originated in a woman in her sixties in good health. This sequence joins TRBV5-1 and TRBJ2-1; weak D call: TRBD2 (6 bases). DNA for the CDR3: TGCGCCAGCGGCTTGGGGGGCTCCTACAATGAGCAGTTCTTC. Translating it yields CASGLGGSYNEQFF.